This TCR beta chain was found in a study of blood T cell repertoires in COVID-19. Overall study: From the United States, Italy and Spain came samples of acute and convalescent COVID-19. Sources were T cells, B-cell-depleted T cells, or PBMCs; the material itself was cDNA or gDNA.

Libraries were prepared by immunoSEQ multiplex PCR; TCRdb keeps only in-frame clonotypes and omits some of them. The sample gives around 200,000 clones, around 89% of which show up once; approximately 0.8% is in the top ten. The CDR3 runs 17 residues. Trimming left V 3 bases short and J 0 bases short, with 18 bases between. Germline CDR1 MDHEN, CDR2 SYDVKM. In Cohort 3, a recovered donor had either two negative PCRs, clearance, or symptom resolution. This chain joins TRBV28 and TRBJ2-7; possibly TRBD2 for D (6 bases). The sequence came from a woman aged 18 to 35 who had recovered from COVID-19. The sample taken for sequencing was PBMCs or T cells enriched from blood (not recorded which). CDR3 residues: CASSLSLPGDSSYEQYF. As DNA, the CDR3 is TGTGCCAGCAGTTTGAGTCTGCCCGGGGACTCCTCCTACGAGCAGTACTTC. Together with reference TRBV28 and TRBJ2-7, the CDR3 gives the full variable domain: DVKVTQSSRYLVKRTGEKVFLECVQDMDHENMFWYRQDPGLGLRLIYFSYDVKMKEKGDIPEGYSVSREKKERFSLILESASTNQTSMYLCASSLSLPGDSSYEQYFGPGTRLTVT.